Listed below are T cell receptor beta chains from one sample, sequenced in a study of T cell repertoires in cytomegalovirus infection. TCRdb redid the calling of the reads with MiXCR, one entry per CDR3 protein. The sample contains under 600,000 distinct CDR3 sequences, about 17% of which appear only once. Sequenced material: CD8+ T cells from PBMCs. The receptor source for this set is a human donor in good health (CMV status not recorded). Some clones in this sample may be carry-over from other donors' samples. CDR3s include the opening cysteine and the closing phenylalanine or tryptophan.

v_gene: TRBV19
j_gene: TRBJ2-7
CDR3aa: CASSLTSGKSYEQYF

v_gene: TRBV7-9
j_gene: TRBJ2-1
CDR3aa: CASSFGDSEQFF

v_gene: TRBV3-1
j_gene: TRBJ1-1
CDR3aa: CASSQGPPTGANTEAFF

v_gene: TRBV7-9
j_gene: TRBJ1-2
CDR3aa: CASSRSRDTLNYGYTF

v_gene: TRBV6-5
j_gene: TRBJ1-5
CDR3aa: CASSYSMANQPQHF

v_gene: TRBV20-1
j_gene: TRBJ2-5
CDR3aa: CSARERTGHRAQYF

v_gene: TRBV10-2
j_gene: TRBJ2-1
CDR3aa: CASSDGGGGKQFF

v_gene: TRBV4-2
j_gene: TRBJ2-7
CDR3aa: CASTRTYPSYEQYF

v_gene: TRBV7-3
j_gene: TRBJ2-1
CDR3aa: CASSPGTSGYSTYNEQFF

v_gene: TRBV12-3/TRBV12-4
j_gene: TRBJ2-5
CDR3aa: CASSQGTSGRNKTQYF

v_gene: TRBV9
j_gene: TRBJ2-6
CDR3aa: CASSGLTTGDRTFTPGGANVLTF

v_gene: TRBV27
j_gene: TRBJ2-7
CDR3aa: CASSLKIGLHEQYF

v_gene: TRBV27
j_gene: TRBJ2-5
CDR3aa: CASSFPNSPFSQETQYF

v_gene: TRBV28
j_gene: TRBJ2-7
CDR3aa: CASSLARSAFYEQYF

v_gene: TRBV2
j_gene: TRBJ2-1
CDR3aa: CASSELGLASYNEQFF

v_gene: TRBV28
j_gene: TRBJ2-7
CDR3aa: CASTYLRGLAGENEQYF

v_gene: TRBV6-2/TRBV6-3
j_gene: TRBJ2-5
CDR3aa: CASSFILTGQETQYF

v_gene: TRBV12-3/TRBV12-4
j_gene: TRBJ2-3
CDR3aa: CASSGDRDADTQYF

v_gene: TRBV25-1
j_gene: TRBJ2-7
CDR3aa: CASSEWGGKEQYF

v_gene: TRBV12-5
j_gene: TRBJ2-7
CDR3aa: CASGLTEIYEQYF

v_gene: TRBV2
j_gene: TRBJ1-1
CDR3aa: CASRGQAELEAFF

v_gene: TRBV14
j_gene: TRBJ2-1
CDR3aa: CASSLGLAGRDVSYNEQFF

v_gene: TRBV19
j_gene: TRBJ2-1
CDR3aa: CASSDDEQFF

v_gene: TRBV27
j_gene: TRBJ1-1
CDR3aa: CASSSGQGLFSEAFF

v_gene: TRBV4-1
j_gene: TRBJ2-7
CDR3aa: CASSQGTELYEQYF

v_gene: TRBV19
j_gene: TRBJ1-1
CDR3aa: CASSIGAWGEAFF

v_gene: TRBV3-1
j_gene: TRBJ2-1
CDR3aa: CASSPLNRTPYNEQFF